This TCR beta chain was recovered during a study of PD-1 blockade in classical Hodgkin lymphoma. Across the study: Treatment was intravenous nivolumab, 3 mg/kg every 2 weeks, until progression.

Study conclusions and caveats: Those patients who began receiving nivolumab less than 1 year after ASCT had lower diversity, and they were excluded. Relapsed/refractory patients reportedly had the lowest baseline TCR diversity, below newly diagnosed patients, who were below healthy donors. With respect to the repertoire differences, their causes, possibly disease activity or prior therapy, remain undefined.

The CDR3 contains 13 residues. Germline CDR1 is MNHNY and CDR2 is SVGAGI (reference sequence). With 5 bases clipped from V and 5 bases from J, the junction kept 0 bases outside the gene matches. Stated time point: cycle 4 day 1 (C4D1), after about 6 weeks of nivolumab. All patients relapsed after autologous stem cell transplantation, and brentuximab vedotin exposure varied. Remarks on this clone: Its target is not known. This same CDR3 is encoded by further DNA sequences in the sample.

Data came from immunoSEQ multiplex PCR; TCRdb stores just in-frame clones and leaves some out. The profile shows more than 40,000 clones, over 70% of them singletons. This chain connects TRBV6-6 to TRBJ1-6; 7 bases agree with TRBD1. The TCR was taken from a human donor with classical Hodgkin lymphoma. Sequences were derived from peripheral blood mononuclear cells (PBMCs), sampled before the fourth cycle of nivolumab. This CDR3 reads CASSTGDNSPLHF. Here the CDR3 DNA reads TGTGCCAGCAGTACAGGGGATAATTCACCCCTCCACTTT.